This TCR beta chain is drawn from a study of blood T cell repertoires in COVID-19. Study-wide context: The United States, Italy and Spain supplied acute and convalescent COVID-19 samples.

In the authors' workflow: It was from reference gene primer amplification that nucleated cell counts were estimated. Sequencing was performed with immunoSEQ multiplex PCR; in TCRdb, only in-frame clones are kept and a portion is missing. The DNA was the basis for D and trimming; V, J and clone size are from that table. The sample records about 120,000 clones, approximately 90% being singletons. The CDR3 runs 14 residues. The germline gives CDR1 MNHEY, CDR2 SVGAGI. Deletions cut 2 bases from V and 5 bases from J, with 10 bases between. Patients in Seattle were enrolled during active infection, then followed longitudinally.

The chain joins TRBV6-5 to TRBJ2-1; D is undetermined. The sequence derives from a man between 60 and 70 years old with COVID-19, enrolled during active disease. Specimen: peripheral blood. This CDR3 reads CASSYRAPNNEQFF. In nucleotides, the CDR3 is TGTGCCAGCAGTTACCGAGCCCCGAACAATGAGCAGTTCTTC.